A few counts support the clone carrying this TCR beta chain. Its antigen is as yet unknown. The SP2 primer and nested alpha and beta constant region primers amplified ligated cDNA in four rounds. TCRdb reprocessed the UMI-ligation and nested PCR reads with MiXCR, giving one entry per CDR3 protein. The sample lists fewer than 35,000 distinct CDR3 sequences; under 8.5% were seen once. The data were taken from a study of naive and memory T cell subsets. Study-level results: Both skin biopsy types reportedly yielded TCRs, tuberculin sites far more.

As to treatment: skin biopsy from PPD injection site in Mantoux-positive individual. TCR cDNA received a 3' ligated oligonucleotide that carried a UMI. Biopsied sites were PPD injections in people with a positive Mantoux test. Unsorted total RNA, roughly 1 to 1,100 ng, was DNase treated before reverse transcription. The CDR3 runs 13 residues. V gave up 4 bases and J gave up 2 bases, with 6 bases separating them. Germline-derived CDR1 and CDR2 are SGHVS and FNYEAQ. The chain employs TRBV7-6 and TRBJ2-1; the D is unclear. The sequencing here drew on skin, taken from a tuberculin skin test site. The sequence derives from an adult in good health. CDR3 residues: CASSSSPYNEQFF. CDR3 coding DNA: TGTGCCAGCAGCTCCTCCCCCTACAATGAGCAGTTCTTC.